One sample yielded the 28 T cell receptor beta chains listed below, sequenced in a study of T cells expressing NK-cell markers. TCRdb reprocessed the 5' RACE reads and reports one entry per CDR3 protein, with no DNA. Listed are approximately 170,000 distinct CDR3 sequences; about 19% falls within the top ten. Sequencing was done on a sample of blood T cells: a sorted CD56 or NKG2C T cell subset, CD4+ or CD8+ T cells, or bulk PBMC T cells (not recorded which). These receptors were taken from a man aged 18-70 years in good health.

V gene TRBV9 combines with J gene TRBJ2-2; TCRdb proposes TRBD1, but this gene call is untestable without DNA. Germline V gene lookup returns CDR1 SGDLS and CDR2 YYNGEE. The CDR3 spans 14 residues. CDR3 amino acids: CASSAHRGAGELFF.

The chain carries TRBV2 and TRBJ1-1. This CDR3 is built from 15 residues. In germline, CDR1 is SNHLY, CDR2 FYNNEI. The CDR3 sequence is CASSDMGIMNTEAFF.

The chain is built from TRBV5-1 and TRBJ2-3; as DNA is missing, the TRBD1 call by TCRdb cannot be tested. Germline V gene data show CDR1 as SGHRS and CDR2 as YFSETQ. The CDR3 extends over 17 amino acids. The CDR3 protein is CASVPGQRNKDGDTQYF.

The rearrangement joins TRBV10-2 to TRBJ2-1. The CDR3 is made up of 18 amino acids. Germline V CDR1 and CDR2: WSHSY, SAAADI. The CDR3 sequence: CASSDGLAWGRAYNEQFF.

The chain employs TRBV2 and TRBJ2-5; TCRdb lists TRBD1, though no DNA is available to test this call. CDR1 is SNHLY, CDR2 FYNNEI, per germline. This CDR3 is 14 amino acids long. The CDR3 reads CASSDPPVEETQYF.

The chain joins TRBV7-8 to TRBJ2-1; TCRdb gives TRBD2 as the D gene, but with no DNA this cannot be confirmed. The CDR3 has 15 residues. The germline V gene encodes CDR1 SGHVS and CDR2 FQNEAQ. The CDR3 spells CAKGRGALTYNEQFF.

This sequence joins TRBV14 and TRBJ2-6; TCRdb selects TRBD1, and the lack of DNA leaves this call unchecked. This CDR3 comprises 17 residues. CDR1 SGHDN and CDR2 FVKESK come from the germline V gene. CDR3 in amino acids: CASSQEAGVTGANVLTF.

The chain employs TRBV2 and TRBJ1-5; the TRBD1 assignment by TCRdb is unverifiable without DNA. This CDR3 has 14 amino acids. CDR1 is SNHLY, CDR2 FYNNEI, per germline. This chain's CDR3 is CASEGTDSNQPQHF.

The chain has TRBV4-2 and TRBJ2-1; TCRdb selects TRBD1, and the lack of DNA leaves this call unchecked. Looked up from germline, CDR1 is LGHNA and CDR2 is YNFKEQ. The CDR3 consists of 16 residues. CDR3 region: CASSQDWTGGFGEQFF.

The V call is TRBV6-1, the J call TRBJ2-7. The length of the CDR3 is 15 residues. Germline V CDR1 and CDR2: MNHNS, SASEGT. Here the CDR3 reads CAVTILGLGSYEQYF.

The J gene is TRBJ2-3, the V gene TRBV18. The V gene's germline CDR1 is KGHSH and CDR2 LQKENI. CDR3 length: 16 amino acids. CDR3 sequence reads: CASSPIETPSTDTQYF.

The rearrangement links TRBV11-1 to TRBJ2-3; there is no DNA to check the TCRdb D call of TRBD1. The CDR3 consists of 16 residues. CDR1 is SGHAT and CDR2 is FQDESV in the germline V gene (reference sequence). CDR3 residues: CASSRSGISSTDTQYF.

This chain uses TRBV6-4 with TRBJ2-3; TCRdb designates TRBD2, a call that cannot be tested without DNA. Germline CDR1 MRHNA, CDR2 SNTAGT. The CDR3 runs to 15 residues. This chain's CDR3 is CASARTSGTGDTQYF.

J is TRBJ2-1 and V is TRBV28; TCRdb's D call of TRBD2 is untestable without DNA. The length of the CDR3 is 16 residues. Per germline, CDR1 MDHEN and CDR2 SYDVKM. The CDR3: CASSPSGTTSNNEQFF.

The rearrangement joins TRBV29-1 to TRBJ2-3; TCRdb returns TRBD1, unconfirmable since there is no DNA. The CDR3 extends over 16 amino acids. Germline CDR1 and CDR2: SQVTM and ANQGSEA. Here the CDR3 reads CSVEVVMDRVTDTQYF.

The V and J genes are TRBV3-1 and TRBJ2-1; absent DNA, TCRdb's TRBD2 call cannot be checked. The length of the CDR3 is 17 residues. Germline assignment: CDR1 LGHDT and CDR2 YNNKEL (reference sequence). This CDR3 reads CASSQDSRGLRYNEQFF.

V is TRBV7-9 and J is TRBJ2-2; TCRdb calls TRBD2, which cannot be checked without DNA. The CDR3 covers 15 residues. CDR1 is SEHNR, CDR2 FQNEAQ, per germline (reference sequence). CDR3 loop: CASSSLAMNTGELFF.

The chain combines TRBV20-1 with TRBJ2-7; TCRdb selects TRBD2, and the lack of DNA leaves this call unchecked. CDR1 is DFQATT, CDR2 SNEGSKA, per germline (reference sequence). The CDR3 is 16 residues long. CDR3 in amino acids: CSARDPRLAGDYEQYF.

The chain joins TRBV20-1 to TRBJ2-3; the TCRdb D gene call, TRBD2, has no DNA to confirm it. Germline loops: CDR1 DFQATT, CDR2 SNEGSKA (reference sequence). The CDR3 sequence is 15 residues long. The CDR3 loop is CSALLAGYRLHTQYF.

The rearrangement joins TRBV6-1 to TRBJ2-2; TCRdb designates TRBD1, a call that cannot be tested without DNA. This CDR3 comprises 16 residues. In germline, CDR1 is MNHNS, CDR2 SASEGT. CDR3 region: CASSEKGITNTGELFF.

The gene calls are TRBV12-3 or TRBV12-4 and TRBJ1-5. The CDR3 runs to 15 residues. The CDR3 spells CASIAGAYSNQPQHF.

The J gene is TRBJ2-7, the V gene TRBV5-4. CDR1 SGHNT and CDR2 YYREEE come from the germline V gene (reference sequence). CDR3 length equals 15 residues. The CDR3 sequence: CASSLETGRSNEQYF. The variable domain in full, completed from reference TRBV5-4 and TRBJ2-7, reads ETGVTQSPTHLIKTRGQQVTLRCSSQSGHNTVSWYQQALGQGPQFIFQYYREEENGRGNFPPRFSGLQFPNYSSELNVNALELDDSALYLCASSLETGRSNEQYFGPGTRLTVT.

CDR3 loop: CASSERGLEQFF. This sequence joins TRBV9 and TRBJ2-1; checking the TCRdb D call of TRBD1 is not possible without DNA. CDR1 and CDR2 (germline): SGDLS, YYNGEE. This CDR3 is built from 12 residues. The whole variable domain, remainder taken from reference TRBV9 and TRBJ2-1, is DSGVTQTPKHLITATGQRVTLRCSPRSGDLSVYWYQQSLDQGLQFLIQYYNGEERAKGNILERFSAQQFPDLHSELNLSSLELGDSALYFCASSERGLEQFFGPGTRLTVL.

The chain employs TRBV15 and TRBJ1-5. CDR3 length equals 16 residues. Germline lookup yields CDR1 LNHNV and CDR2 YYDKDF (reference sequence). The CDR3 spells CATSREVPNSNQPQHF.

This chain connects TRBV2 to TRBJ2-3; TCRdb's D call of TRBD2 is untestable without DNA. The CDR3 is 18 residues long. Germline assignment: CDR1 SNHLY and CDR2 FYNNEI. The CDR3 is CASSTGTSGLVSTDTQYF.

The rearrangement links TRBV20-1 to TRBJ2-7; the TCRdb D gene call, TRBD2, has no DNA to confirm it. The CDR3 runs to 15 residues. Per germline, CDR1 DFQATT and CDR2 SNEGSKA (reference sequence). CDR3 loop: CSAREGTSGSYEQYF.

The chain uses TRBV20-1 and TRBJ1-5; TCRdb's D gene call, TRBD1, goes unchecked for lack of DNA. The V gene's germline CDR1 is DFQATT and CDR2 SNEGSKA (reference sequence). This CDR3 has 14 amino acids. The CDR3: CSARGGLETQPQHF.

The V gene is TRBV5-1, the J gene TRBJ2-3; TCRdb gives TRBD1 as the D gene, but with no DNA this cannot be confirmed. CDR3 size: 15 residues. Germline loops: CDR1 SGHRS, CDR2 YFSETQ. CDR3 region: CASSDPGRGADTQYF.